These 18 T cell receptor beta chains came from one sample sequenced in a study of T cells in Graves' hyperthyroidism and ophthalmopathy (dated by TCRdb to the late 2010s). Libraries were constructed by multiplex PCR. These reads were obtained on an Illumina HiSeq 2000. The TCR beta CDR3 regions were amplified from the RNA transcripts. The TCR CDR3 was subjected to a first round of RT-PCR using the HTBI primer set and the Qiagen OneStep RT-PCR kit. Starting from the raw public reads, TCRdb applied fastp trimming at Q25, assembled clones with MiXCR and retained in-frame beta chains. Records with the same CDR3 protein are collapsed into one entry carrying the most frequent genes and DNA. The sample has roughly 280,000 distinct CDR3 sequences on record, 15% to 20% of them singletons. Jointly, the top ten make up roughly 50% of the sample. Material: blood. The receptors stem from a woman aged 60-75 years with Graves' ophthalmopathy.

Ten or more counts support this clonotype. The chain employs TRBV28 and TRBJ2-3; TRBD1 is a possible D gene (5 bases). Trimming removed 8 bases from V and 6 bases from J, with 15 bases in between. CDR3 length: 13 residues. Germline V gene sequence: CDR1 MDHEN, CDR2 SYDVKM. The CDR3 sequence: CASGQGSWDTQYF. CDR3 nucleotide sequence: TGTGCCAGCGGGCAGGGCAGTTGGGATACGCAGTATTTT.

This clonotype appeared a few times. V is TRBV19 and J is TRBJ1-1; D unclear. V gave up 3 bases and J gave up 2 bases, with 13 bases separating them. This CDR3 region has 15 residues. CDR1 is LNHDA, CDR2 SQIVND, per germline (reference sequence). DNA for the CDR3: TGTGCCAGTAGTATGGGGTCCGGGCTTAACACTGAAGCTTTCTTT. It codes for CASSMGSGLNTEAFF.

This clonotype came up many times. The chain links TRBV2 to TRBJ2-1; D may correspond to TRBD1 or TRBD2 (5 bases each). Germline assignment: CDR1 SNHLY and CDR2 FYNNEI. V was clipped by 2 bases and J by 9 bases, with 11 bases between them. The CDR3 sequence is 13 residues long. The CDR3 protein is CASSELKRGEQFF. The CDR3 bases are TGTGCCAGCAGTGAATTAAAGAGGGGTGAGCAGTTCTTC.

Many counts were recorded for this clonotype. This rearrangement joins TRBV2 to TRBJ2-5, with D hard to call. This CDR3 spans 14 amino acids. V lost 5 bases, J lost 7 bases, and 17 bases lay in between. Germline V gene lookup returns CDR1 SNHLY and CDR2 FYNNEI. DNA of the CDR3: TGTGCCAGCAGTTGGCAGCACGAATCTGGGACCCAGTACTTC. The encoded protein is CASSWQHESGTQYF.

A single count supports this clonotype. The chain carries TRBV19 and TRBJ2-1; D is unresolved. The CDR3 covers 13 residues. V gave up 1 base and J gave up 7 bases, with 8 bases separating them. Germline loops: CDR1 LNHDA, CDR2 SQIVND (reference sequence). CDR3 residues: CASSIGNLNEQFF. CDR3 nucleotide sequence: TGTGCCAGTAGTATAGGTAACTTAAATGAGCAGTTCTTC.

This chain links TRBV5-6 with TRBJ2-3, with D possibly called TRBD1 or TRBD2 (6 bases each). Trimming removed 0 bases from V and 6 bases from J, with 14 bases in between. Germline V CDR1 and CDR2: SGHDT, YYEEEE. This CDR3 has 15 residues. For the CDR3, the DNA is TGTGCCAGCAGCTTGGGTATGGGGGGCCGGGATACGCAGTATTTT. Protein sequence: CASSLGMGGRDTQYF.

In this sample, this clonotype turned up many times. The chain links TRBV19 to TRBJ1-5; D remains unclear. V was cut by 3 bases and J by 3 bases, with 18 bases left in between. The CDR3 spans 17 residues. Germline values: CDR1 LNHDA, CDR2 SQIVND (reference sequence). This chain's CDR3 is CASSMLLPQRNNQPQHF. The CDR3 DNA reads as TGTGCCAGTAGTATGCTCCTGCCTCAGCGCAACAATCAGCCCCAGCATTTT. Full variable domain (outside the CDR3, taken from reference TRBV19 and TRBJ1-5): DGGITQSPKYLFRKEGQNVTLSCEQNLNHDAMYWYRQDPGQGLRLIYYSQIVNDFQKGDIAEGYSVSREKKESFPLTVTSAQKNPTAFYLCASSMLLPQRNNQPQHFGDGTRLSIL.

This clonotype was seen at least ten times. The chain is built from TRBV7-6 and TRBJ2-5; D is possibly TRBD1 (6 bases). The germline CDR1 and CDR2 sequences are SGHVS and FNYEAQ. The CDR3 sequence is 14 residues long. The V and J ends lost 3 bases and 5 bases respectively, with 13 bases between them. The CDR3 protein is CASSFHDRRETQYF. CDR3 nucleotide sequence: TGTGCCAGCAGCTTCCATGACAGGCGGGAGACCCAGTACTTC.

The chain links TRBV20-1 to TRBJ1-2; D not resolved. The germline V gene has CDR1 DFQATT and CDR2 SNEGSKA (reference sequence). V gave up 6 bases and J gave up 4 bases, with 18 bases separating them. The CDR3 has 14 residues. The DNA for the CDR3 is TGCAGTGCCTATCCAGACGGACGGATCTATGGCTACACCTTC. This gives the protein CSAYPDGRIYGYTF.

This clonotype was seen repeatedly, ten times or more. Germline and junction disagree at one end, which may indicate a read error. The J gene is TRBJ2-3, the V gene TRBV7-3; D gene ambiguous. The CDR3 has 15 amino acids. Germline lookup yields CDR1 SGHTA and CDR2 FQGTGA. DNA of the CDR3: TGTGCCAGCAGCTTCTTGGGCAGCAGCACAAATACGCAGTATTTT. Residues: CASSFLGSSTNTQYF.

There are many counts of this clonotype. The CDR3 loop is CASSPQRGNQPQHF. The DNA of the CDR3 is TGTGCCAGCTCACCACAAAGGGGCAATCAGCCCCAGCATTTT. This rearrangement joins TRBV18 to TRBJ1-5, with unresolved D. CDR1 is KGHSH and CDR2 is LQKENI in the germline V gene. The CDR3 is made up of 14 amino acids. The V end was cut by 1 base, the J end by 2 bases, with 6 bases between. Together with reference TRBV18 and TRBJ1-5, the CDR3 gives the full variable domain: NAGVMQNPRHLVRRRGQEARLRCSPMKGHSHVYWYRQLPEEGLKFMVYLQKENIIDESGMPKERFSAEFPKEGPSILRIQQVVRGDSAAYFCASSPQRGNQPQHFGDGTRLSIL.

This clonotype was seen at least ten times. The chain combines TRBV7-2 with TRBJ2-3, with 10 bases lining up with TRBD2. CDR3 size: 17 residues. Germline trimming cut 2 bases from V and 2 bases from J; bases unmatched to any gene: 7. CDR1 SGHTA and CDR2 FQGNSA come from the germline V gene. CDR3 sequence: CASSLLGLASSTDTQYF. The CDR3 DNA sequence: TGTGCCAGCAGCTTACTGGGACTAGCGTCATCCACAGATACGCAGTATTTT.

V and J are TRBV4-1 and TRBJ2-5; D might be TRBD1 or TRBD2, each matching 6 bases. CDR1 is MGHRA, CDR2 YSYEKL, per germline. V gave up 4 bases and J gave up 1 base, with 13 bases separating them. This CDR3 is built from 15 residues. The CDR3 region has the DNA TGCGCCAGCAGCCGAGGGGGACTTGGCCAAGAGACCCAGTACTTC. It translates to CASSRGGLGQETQYF.

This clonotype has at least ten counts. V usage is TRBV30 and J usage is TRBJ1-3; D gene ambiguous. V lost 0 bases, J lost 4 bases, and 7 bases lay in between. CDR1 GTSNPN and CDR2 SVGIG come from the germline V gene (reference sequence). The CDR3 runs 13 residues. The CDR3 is CAWSVIQGNTIYF. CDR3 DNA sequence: TGTGCCTGGAGTGTTATCCAGGGAAACACCATATATTTT. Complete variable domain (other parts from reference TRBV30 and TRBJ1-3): SQTIHQWPATLVQPVGSPLSLECTVEGTSNPNLYWYRQAAGRGLQLLFYSVGIGQISSEVPQNLSASRPQDRQFILSSKKLLLSDSGFYLCAWSVIQGNTIYFGEGSWLTVV.

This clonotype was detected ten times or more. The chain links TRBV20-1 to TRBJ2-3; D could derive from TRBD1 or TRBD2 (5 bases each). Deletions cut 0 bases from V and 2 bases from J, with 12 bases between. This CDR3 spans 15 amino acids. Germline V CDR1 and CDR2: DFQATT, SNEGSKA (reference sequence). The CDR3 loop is CSARDRGRNTDTQYF. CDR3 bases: TGCAGTGCTAGAGATAGGGGACGGAACACAGATACGCAGTATTTT.

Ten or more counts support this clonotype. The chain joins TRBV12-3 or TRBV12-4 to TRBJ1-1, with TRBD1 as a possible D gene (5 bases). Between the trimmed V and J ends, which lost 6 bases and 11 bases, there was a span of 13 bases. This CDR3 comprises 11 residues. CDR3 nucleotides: TGTGCCAGCAGCTTAATAGGGGAGGCTTTCTTT. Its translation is CASSLIGEAFF.

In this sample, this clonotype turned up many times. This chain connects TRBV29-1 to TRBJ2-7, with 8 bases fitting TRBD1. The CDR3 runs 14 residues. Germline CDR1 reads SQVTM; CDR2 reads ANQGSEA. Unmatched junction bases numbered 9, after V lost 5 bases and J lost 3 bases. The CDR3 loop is CSVTLDRGGYEQYF. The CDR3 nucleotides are TGCAGCGTTACCCTAGACAGGGGAGGCTACGAGCAGTACTTC.

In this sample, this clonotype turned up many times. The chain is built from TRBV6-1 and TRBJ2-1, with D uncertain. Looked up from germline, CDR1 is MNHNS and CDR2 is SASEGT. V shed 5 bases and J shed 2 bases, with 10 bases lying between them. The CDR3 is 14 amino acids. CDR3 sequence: CASSYGHTYNEQFF. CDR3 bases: TGTGCCAGCAGTTACGGGCATACCTACAATGAGCAGTTCTTC.